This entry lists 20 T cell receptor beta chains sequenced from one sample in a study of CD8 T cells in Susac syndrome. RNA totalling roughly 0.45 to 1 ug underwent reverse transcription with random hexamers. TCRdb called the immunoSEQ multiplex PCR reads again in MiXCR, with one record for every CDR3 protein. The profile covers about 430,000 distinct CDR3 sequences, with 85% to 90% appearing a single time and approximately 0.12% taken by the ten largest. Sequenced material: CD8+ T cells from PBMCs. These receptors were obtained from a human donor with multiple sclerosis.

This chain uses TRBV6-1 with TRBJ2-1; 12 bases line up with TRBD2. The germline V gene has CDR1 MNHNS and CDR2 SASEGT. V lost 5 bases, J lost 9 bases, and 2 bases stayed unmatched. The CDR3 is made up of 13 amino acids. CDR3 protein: CASSLAGGREQFF. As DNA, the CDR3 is TGTGCCAGCAGTCTAGCGGGGGGGCGTGAGCAGTTCTTC.

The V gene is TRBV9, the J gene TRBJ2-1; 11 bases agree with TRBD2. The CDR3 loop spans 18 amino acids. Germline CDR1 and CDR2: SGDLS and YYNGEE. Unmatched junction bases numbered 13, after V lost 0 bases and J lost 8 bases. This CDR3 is CASSVGMASGRSGDEQFF. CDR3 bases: TGTGCCAGCAGCGTAGGAATGGCTAGCGGGAGGTCTGGGGATGAGCAGTTCTTC.

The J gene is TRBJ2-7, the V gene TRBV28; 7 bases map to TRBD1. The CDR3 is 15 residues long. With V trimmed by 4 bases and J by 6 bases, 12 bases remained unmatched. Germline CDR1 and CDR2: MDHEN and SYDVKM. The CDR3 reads CASSSQETGPPEQYF. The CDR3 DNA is TGTGCCAGCAGTTCGCAAGAGACAGGGCCCCCCGAGCAGTACTTC.

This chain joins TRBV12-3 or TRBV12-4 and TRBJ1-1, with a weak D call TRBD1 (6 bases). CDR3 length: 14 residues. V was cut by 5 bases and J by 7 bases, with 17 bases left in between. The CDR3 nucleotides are TGTGCCAGCAGTACTAGATACGGCAGGGGTGAAGCTTTCTTT. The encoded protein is CASSTRYGRGEAFF.

The CDR3 sequence is CASSEGTGGLYEQYF. CDR3 in DNA: TGTGCCAGCAGTGAGGGTACGGGAGGGCTCTACGAGCAGTACTTC. This chain links TRBV6-1 with TRBJ2-7; 8 bases are a match to TRBD2. Germline CDR1 and CDR2: MNHNS and SASEGT. V was clipped by 3 bases and J by 3 bases; unmatched bases: 7. The CDR3 is 15 residues long.

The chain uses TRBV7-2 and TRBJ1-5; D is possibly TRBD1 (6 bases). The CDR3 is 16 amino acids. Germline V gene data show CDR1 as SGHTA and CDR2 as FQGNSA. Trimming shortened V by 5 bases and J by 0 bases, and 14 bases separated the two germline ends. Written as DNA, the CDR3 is TGTGCCAGCAGCACAGACAGGCGTAATAGCAATCAGCCCCAGCATTTT. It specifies CASSTDRRNSNQPQHF.

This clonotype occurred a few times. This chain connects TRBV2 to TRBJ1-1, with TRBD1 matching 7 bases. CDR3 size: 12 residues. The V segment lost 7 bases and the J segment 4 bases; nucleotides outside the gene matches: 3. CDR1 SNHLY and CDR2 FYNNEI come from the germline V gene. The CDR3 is CASNAGGTEAFF. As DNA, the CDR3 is TGTGCCAGCAATGCAGGGGGCACTGAAGCTTTCTTT. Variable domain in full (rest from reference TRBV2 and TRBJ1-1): EPEVTQTPSHQVTQMGQEVILRCVPISNHLYFYWYRQILGQKVEFLVSFYNNEISEKSEIFDDQFSVERPDGSNFTLKIRSTKLEDSAMYFCASNAGGTEAFFGQGTRLTVV.

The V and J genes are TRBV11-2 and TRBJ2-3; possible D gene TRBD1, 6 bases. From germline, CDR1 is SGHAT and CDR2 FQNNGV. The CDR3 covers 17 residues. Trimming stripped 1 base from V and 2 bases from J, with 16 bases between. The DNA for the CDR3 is TGTGCCAGCAGCTTAGTCATACAGGGCCCCCTCACAGATACGCAGTATTTT. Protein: CASSLVIQGPLTDTQYF.

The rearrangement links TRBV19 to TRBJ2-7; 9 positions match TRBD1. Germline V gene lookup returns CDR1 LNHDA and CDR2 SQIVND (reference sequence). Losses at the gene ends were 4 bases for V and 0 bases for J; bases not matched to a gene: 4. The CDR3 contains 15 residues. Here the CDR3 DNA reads TGTGCCAGTAGTAACCAGGGACAGGGCTCCTACGAGCAGTACTTC. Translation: CASSNQGQGSYEQYF. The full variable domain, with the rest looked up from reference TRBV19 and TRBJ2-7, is DGGITQSPKYLFRKEGQNVTLSCEQNLNHDAMYWYRQDPGQGLRLIYYSQIVNDFQKGDIAEGYSVSREKKESFPLTVTSAQKNPTAFYLCASSNQGQGSYEQYFGPGTRLTVT.

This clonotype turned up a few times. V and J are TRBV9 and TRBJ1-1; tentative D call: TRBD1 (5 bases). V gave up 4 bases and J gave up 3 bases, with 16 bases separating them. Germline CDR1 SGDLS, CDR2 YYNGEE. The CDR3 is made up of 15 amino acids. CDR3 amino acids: CASSLGGGPYTEAFF. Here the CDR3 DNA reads TGTGCCAGCAGCTTAGGTGGGGGTCCCTACACTGAAGCTTTCTTT.

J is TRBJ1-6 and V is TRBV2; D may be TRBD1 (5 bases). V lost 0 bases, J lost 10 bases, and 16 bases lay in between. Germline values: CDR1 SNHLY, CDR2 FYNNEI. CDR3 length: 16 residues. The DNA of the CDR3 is TGTGCCAGCAGTGAAGCGCTGGGGACCCTTCACTCACCCCTCCACTTT. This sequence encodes CASSEALGTLHSPLHF.

The CDR3 here is CSARDGSGVYTEAFF. For the CDR3, the DNA is TGCAGTGCTAGAGATGGTTCGGGGGTATACACTGAAGCTTTCTTT. The rearrangement uses TRBV20-1 and TRBJ1-1, with D possibly TRBD1 on 5 matching bases. The germline V gene has CDR1 DFQATT and CDR2 SNEGSKA (reference sequence). CDR3 length: 15 residues. V was cut by 0 bases and J by 3 bases, with 14 bases left in between.

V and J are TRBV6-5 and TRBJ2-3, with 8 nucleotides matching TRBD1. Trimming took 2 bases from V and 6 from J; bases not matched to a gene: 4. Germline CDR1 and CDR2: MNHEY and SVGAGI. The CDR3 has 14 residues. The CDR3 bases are TGTGCCAGCAGTTACCAGGACAGGGAGGATACGCAGTATTTT. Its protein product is CASSYQDREDTQYF.

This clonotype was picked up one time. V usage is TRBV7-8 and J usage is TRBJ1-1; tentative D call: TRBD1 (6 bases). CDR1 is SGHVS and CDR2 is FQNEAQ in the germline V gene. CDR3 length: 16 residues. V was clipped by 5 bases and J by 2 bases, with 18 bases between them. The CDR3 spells CASSKMRTVANTEAFF. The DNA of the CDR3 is TGTGCCAGCAGCAAAATGAGGACAGTTGCCAACACTGAAGCTTTCTTT.

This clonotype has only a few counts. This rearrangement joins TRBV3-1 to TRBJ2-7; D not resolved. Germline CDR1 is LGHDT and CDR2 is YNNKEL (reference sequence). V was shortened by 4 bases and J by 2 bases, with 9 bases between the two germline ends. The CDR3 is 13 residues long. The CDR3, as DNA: TGTGCCAGCAGCCCCAGGTCTACCTACGAGCAGTACTTC. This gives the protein CASSPRSTYEQYF.

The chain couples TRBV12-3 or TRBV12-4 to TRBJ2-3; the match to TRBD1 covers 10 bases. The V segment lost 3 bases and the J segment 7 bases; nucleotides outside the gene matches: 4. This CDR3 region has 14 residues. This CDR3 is CASSLGTGANTQYF. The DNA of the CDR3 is TGTGCCAGCAGTTTGGGGACAGGGGCGAATACGCAGTATTTT.

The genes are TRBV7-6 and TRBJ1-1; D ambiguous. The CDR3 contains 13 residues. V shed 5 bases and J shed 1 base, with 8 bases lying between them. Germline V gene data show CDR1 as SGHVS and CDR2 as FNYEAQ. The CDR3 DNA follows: TGTGCCAGCAGCCCTAGCCAGAACACTGAAGCTTTCTTT. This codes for CASSPSQNTEAFF.

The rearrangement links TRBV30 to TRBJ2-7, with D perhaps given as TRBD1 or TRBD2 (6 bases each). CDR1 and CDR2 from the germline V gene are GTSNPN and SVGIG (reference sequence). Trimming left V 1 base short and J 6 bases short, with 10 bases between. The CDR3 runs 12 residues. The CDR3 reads CAWSEGGTEQYF. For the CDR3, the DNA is TGTGCCTGGAGTGAGGGGGGTACCGAGCAGTACTTC.

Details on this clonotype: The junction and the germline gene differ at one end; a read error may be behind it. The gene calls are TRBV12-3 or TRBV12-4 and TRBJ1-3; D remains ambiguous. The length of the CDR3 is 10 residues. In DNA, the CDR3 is TGTGCCAGCAGTTTAGGAGCTCTTACTTTT. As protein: CASSLGALTF.

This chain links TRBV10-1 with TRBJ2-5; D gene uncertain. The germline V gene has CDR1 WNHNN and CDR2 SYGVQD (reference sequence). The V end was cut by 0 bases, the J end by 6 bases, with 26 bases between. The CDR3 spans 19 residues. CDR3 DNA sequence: TGCGCCAGCAGTGAGTCAACTACGGGCCCCGATCTCCCGGTGAAGACCCAGTACTTC. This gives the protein CASSESTTGPDLPVKTQYF.